This entry lists 32 T cell receptor beta chains sequenced from one sample in a study of cytomegalovirus exposure and HLA in healthy donors. Primers for the PCR totalled 60 Vbeta and 13 Jbeta. Some clones are missing from TCRdb's copy, which holds only in-frame ones; the method was immunoSEQ multiplex PCR. The sample has 200,000 to 250,000 clones, 65% to 90% seen once; the top ten hold 1.1% to 1.5%. The sample was PBMCs. These receptors all come from a girl aged 5-17 years in good health and CMV-seronegative.

The chain carries TRBV7-9 and TRBJ2-7, with 8 bases fitting TRBD2. Trimming removed 4 bases from V and 3 bases from J; junction bases left unmatched: 20. CDR1 and CDR2 (germline): SEHNR, FQNEAQ (reference sequence). The CDR3 loop spans 19 amino acids. The CDR3 coding sequence is TGTGCCAGCAGCTCCACTAAGGGCCCGCAAAGGCTAGCGGGCTACGAGCAGTACTTC. Translated: CASSSTKGPQRLAGYEQYF.

V usage is TRBV28 and J usage is TRBJ2-7, with 10 bases that match TRBD2. CDR3 length: 16 residues. The V gene's germline CDR1 is MDHEN and CDR2 SYDVKM. The ends lost 5 bases at V and 1 base at J; junction bases unmatched: 8. The CDR3 reads CASSEYKTSGSYEQYF. The CDR3 coding sequence is TGTGCCAGCAGTGAATACAAGACTAGCGGGTCCTACGAGCAGTACTTC.

A single count supports this clone. This rearrangement joins TRBV2 to TRBJ1-6, with D perhaps TRBD1 (5 bases). V lost 5 bases, J lost 9 bases, and 26 bases lay in between. This CDR3 is built from 18 residues. Germline lookup yields CDR1 SNHLY and CDR2 FYNNEI. The CDR3 region is CASSLRFGDPGGGSPLHF. CDR3 nucleotides: TGTGCCAGCAGTCTACGCTTTGGGGACCCTGGGGGAGGTTCACCCCTCCACTTT.

The chain employs TRBV5-4 and TRBJ1-1; D is perhaps TRBD1 (5 bases). This CDR3 has 13 residues. Germline lookup yields CDR1 SGHNT and CDR2 YYREEE (reference sequence). Trimming removed 10 bases at V and 7 bases at J, with 20 bases between. In DNA, the CDR3 is TGTGCCTTGAAGGGCCCAGGGTTCTATGAAGCTTTCTTT. Translated, it gives CALKGPGFYEAFF. The entire variable domain, with the rest obtained from reference TRBV5-4 and TRBJ1-1, is as follows: ETGVTQSPTHLIKTRGQQVTLRCSSQSGHNTVSWYQQALGQGPQFIFQYYREEENGRGNFPPRFSGLQFPNYSSELNVNALELDDSALYLCALKGPGFYEAFFGQGTRLTVV.

The chain recombines TRBV28 with TRBJ2-1, with 9 bases fitting TRBD1. Germline-derived CDR1 and CDR2 are MDHEN and SYDVKM. The length of the CDR3 is 15 residues. After removal of 4 bases from V and 5 bases from J, the junction contained 6 bases not matched to a gene. The CDR3 sequence: CASSSSGQGHNEQFF. Written as DNA, the CDR3 is TGTGCCAGCAGTTCCTCGGGACAGGGTCACAATGAGCAGTTCTTC.

The chain is built from TRBV7-2 and TRBJ2-1; 7 nucleotides align to TRBD2. The CDR3 is 16 residues long. Germline V CDR1 and CDR2: SGHTA, FQGNSA. With 4 bases clipped from V and 1 base from J, the junction kept 7 bases outside the gene matches. CDR3 amino acids: CASSSIGGTSYNEQFF. The CDR3 coding sequence is TGTGCCAGCAGCTCAATCGGGGGGACGTCCTACAATGAGCAGTTCTTC.

This clone was counted between two and nine times. This chain joins TRBV4-3 and TRBJ2-3; D gene ambiguous. Per germline, CDR1 LGHNA and CDR2 YSLEER. The germline V and J ends were trimmed by 1 base and 1 base, with 6 bases remaining between them. The CDR3 extends over 14 amino acids. The CDR3 region has the DNA TGCGCCAGCAGCCAAGGGGCAGGCACAGATACGCAGTATTTT. Residues: CASSQGAGTDTQYF.

The chain employs TRBV18 and TRBJ2-1, with D unresolved. There are 17 residues in the CDR3. Germline CDR1 is KGHSH and CDR2 is LQKENI. Trimming took off 1 base at V and 0 bases at J, with 13 bases between the two ends. The CDR3 bases are TGTGCCAGCTCACCACTCGTCACAGCTGGCTCCTACAATGAGCAGTTCTTC. It is translated as CASSPLVTAGSYNEQFF.

This clone was counted once. CDR3 nucleotide sequence: TGCGCCAGCAGCTTGGGACAGGGTCGTTCCTACGAGCAGTACTTC. The encoded protein is CASSLGQGRSYEQYF. The rearrangement joins TRBV5-1 to TRBJ2-7; 7 nucleotides agree with TRBD1. CDR3 length equals 15 residues. Germline CDR1 reads SGHRS; CDR2 reads YFSETQ. J gave up 1 base and V 0 bases, and 4 bases lay outside the gene matches.

The J gene is TRBJ2-7, the V gene TRBV11-2; possible D gene TRBD2, 5 bases. Germline lookup yields CDR1 SGHAT and CDR2 FQNNGV. The CDR3 extends over 13 amino acids. V lost 6 bases to trimming and J lost 1 base, with 10 bases between them. The CDR3 sequence: CASRPGESYEQYF. DNA of the CDR3: TGTGCCAGCAGACCCGGGGAGTCCTACGAGCAGTACTTC.

The rearrangement joins TRBV2 to TRBJ2-7; TRBD1 is a possible D gene (6 bases). This CDR3 comprises 16 residues. V lost 10 bases and J lost 2, with 24 bases in between. Germline V gives CDR1 SNHLY, CDR2 FYNNEI. The CDR3 nucleotides read TGTGCCATATTCCGACGAATAAACTCAGGGGCCTACGAGCAGTACTTC. Amino acids: CAIFRRINSGAYEQYF.

The V call is TRBV7-2, the J call TRBJ1-2, with unresolved D. V was shortened by 0 bases and J by 4 bases, with 12 bases between the two germline ends. Germline lookup yields CDR1 SGHTA and CDR2 FQGNSA. This CDR3 is 15 amino acids long. CDR3 in DNA: TGTGCCAGCAGCTTAGCGCACAGCGGAGTCTATGGCTACACCTTC. Protein sequence: CASSLAHSGVYGYTF. The variable domain in full, completed from reference TRBV7-2 and TRBJ1-2, reads GAGVSQSPSNKVTEKGKDVELRCDPISGHTALYWYRQSLGQGLEFLIYFQGNSAPDKSGLPSDRFSAERTGGSVSTLTIQRTQQEDSAVYLCASSLAHSGVYGYTFGSGTRLTVV.

The gene calls are TRBV19 and TRBJ2-1, with 12 bases fitting TRBD1. This CDR3 is built from 14 residues. Germline lookup yields CDR1 LNHDA and CDR2 SQIVND (reference sequence). J gave up 7 bases and V 7 bases, and 5 bases lay outside the gene matches. CDR3 residues: CASKGQGARNEQFF. The CDR3 coding sequence is TGTGCCAGTAAGGGACAGGGGGCTCGTAATGAGCAGTTCTTC.

The chain combines TRBV28 with TRBJ1-1, with 7 bases identical to TRBD1. CDR1 MDHEN and CDR2 SYDVKM come from the germline V gene. The CDR3 runs to 13 residues. J lost 7 bases, V lost 10 bases, and 12 bases had no gene match. The CDR3 DNA reads TGTGCCACCAGGACAGGCGGGAGAGGTGAAGCTTTCTTT. Translating gives CATRTGGRGEAFF.

This chain connects TRBV7-2 to TRBJ2-1, with a possible D match to TRBD2 (6 bases). This CDR3 spans 13 amino acids. The germline CDR1 and CDR2 sequences are SGHTA and FQGNSA. V was pared by 0 bases and J by 6 bases, with 6 bases between. The CDR3 region is CASSLASGNEQFF. CDR3 DNA sequence: TGTGCCAGCAGCTTAGCTAGCGGCAATGAGCAGTTCTTC.

V gene TRBV29-1 combines with J gene TRBJ2-3; 10 nucleotides match TRBD1. Losses at the gene ends were 7 bases for V and 0 bases for J; bases not matched to a gene: 10. Germline V lookup: CDR1 SQVTM, CDR2 ANQGSEA. The CDR3 is 16 residues long. The CDR3 DNA is TGCAGCGGTAGGGACAGGGGCACAACTAGCACAGATACGCAGTATTTT. It specifies CSGRDRGTTSTDTQYF.

This rearrangement joins TRBV4-1 to TRBJ2-2, with 7 bases identical to TRBD1. Looked up from germline, CDR1 is MGHRA and CDR2 is YSYEKL. The V gene end was trimmed by 5 bases and the J gene end by 5 bases; junction bases not matched to a gene: 14. This CDR3 is 17 amino acids long. Here the CDR3 reads CASSGVGKGAQTGELFF. The DNA for the CDR3 is TGCGCCAGCAGCGGAGTCGGTAAGGGGGCGCAGACCGGGGAGCTGTTTTTT.

V and J are TRBV28 and TRBJ2-3; 7 bases map to TRBD2. The CDR3 runs to 13 residues. V gave up 6 bases and J gave up 2 bases; unmatched junction bases: 2. Germline CDR1 is MDHEN and CDR2 is SYDVKM. CDR3 bases: TGTGCCAGCAGGGGGGGGAACACAGATACGCAGTATTTT. This codes for CASRGGNTDTQYF.

This chain uses TRBV28 with TRBJ1-1, with D hard to call. Germline CDR1 and CDR2: MDHEN and SYDVKM. The ends were cut back, 3 bases at V and 4 bases at J, with 6 bases in the middle. The CDR3 loop spans 12 amino acids. CDR3 loop: CASSFRGTEAFF. The CDR3 DNA follows: TGTGCCAGCAGTTTCCGAGGCACTGAAGCTTTCTTT.

V and J are TRBV6-5 and TRBJ2-1; 10 nucleotides align to TRBD2. Germline V gives CDR1 MNHEY, CDR2 SVGAGI. The V gene end was trimmed by 0 bases and the J gene end by 4 bases; junction bases not matched to a gene: 3. The CDR3 consists of 16 residues. The CDR3 region has the DNA TGTGCCAGCAGTTACTCCTGGACTAGCGGTTACAATGAGCAGTTCTTC. This translates into CASSYSWTSGYNEQFF.

The chain employs TRBV7-3 and TRBJ1-6; D is unclear. CDR3 size: 13 residues. Germline CDR1 SGHTA, CDR2 FQGTGA. With 5 bases removed from V and 4 bases from J, the gap between germline ends came to 6 bases. CDR3 sequence reads: CASSLGYNSPLHF. The CDR3 nucleotides read TGTGCCAGCAGCCTCGGGTATAATTCACCCCTCCACTTT.

The J gene is TRBJ2-3, the V gene TRBV25-1; TRBD1 aligns across 9 bases. Germline V gene sequence: CDR1 MGHDK, CDR2 SYGVNS. The CDR3 length is 15 residues. The ends lost 4 bases at V and 5 bases at J; junction bases unmatched: 7. CDR3 bases: TGTGCCAGCAGTGCACCCGGGACAGGGAAAGATACGCAGTATTTT. Amino acids: CASSAPGTGKDTQYF.

Only one count was recorded for this clone. The chain has TRBV9 and TRBJ2-7; 9 nucleotides agree with TRBD1. Unmatched junction bases numbered 7, after V lost 4 bases and J lost 2 bases. Per the germline V gene, CDR1 is SGDLS and CDR2 is YYNGEE. The CDR3 runs 15 residues. This chain's CDR3 is CASSTSRQGAYEQYF. CDR3 nucleotide sequence: TGTGCCAGCAGCACATCCAGACAGGGGGCCTACGAGCAGTACTTC. Filled out from reference TRBV9 and TRBJ2-7, the complete variable domain reads DSGVTQTPKHLITATGQRVTLRCSPRSGDLSVYWYQQSLDQGLQFLIQYYNGEERAKGNILERFSAQQFPDLHSELNLSSLELGDSALYFCASSTSRQGAYEQYFGPGTRLTVT.

V and J are TRBV6-5 and TRBJ2-5; the D gene is possibly TRBD2 (7 bases). The CDR3 loop spans 15 amino acids. Germline values: CDR1 MNHEY, CDR2 SVGAGI. Trimming removed 6 bases at V and 5 bases at J, with 19 bases between. CDR3 sequence: CASREGGHGGETQYF. The CDR3 bases are TGTGCCAGCAGGGAGGGGGGGCACGGGGGGGAGACCCAGTACTTC.

V is TRBV19 and J is TRBJ2-1; the D gene is possibly TRBD1 (6 bases). The CDR3 contains 14 residues. Germline V gene data show CDR1 as LNHDA and CDR2 as SQIVND (reference sequence). V shed 4 bases and J shed 3 bases, with 10 bases lying between them. CDR3 residues: CASSRGQFYNEQFF. The CDR3 nucleotides are TGTGCCAGTAGTAGGGGGCAGTTCTACAATGAGCAGTTCTTC.

The V gene is TRBV27, the J gene TRBJ1-6, with no clear D. V lost 3 bases to trimming and J lost 0 bases, with 9 bases between them. CDR1 MNHEY and CDR2 SMNVEV come from the germline V gene (reference sequence). The CDR3 has 16 residues. CDR3 DNA sequence: TGTGCCAGCAGTTTTCAGGCGAGCTCCTATAATTCACCCCTCCACTTT. Residues: CASSFQASSYNSPLHF.

This clone has a count of ten or more. The chain combines TRBV2 with TRBJ2-6; D gene uncertain. Looked up from germline, CDR1 is SNHLY and CDR2 is FYNNEI. Trimming cost V 8 bases and J 0 bases, with 8 bases left between them. The CDR3 sequence is 14 residues long. CDR3 coding DNA: TGTGCCAGCGGCCAGGCCTCTGGGGCCAACGTCCTGACTTTC. This translates into CASGQASGANVLTF.

V usage is TRBV5-1 and J usage is TRBJ1-2; the match to TRBD1 covers 7 bases. The CDR3 runs to 14 residues. Germline V gene data show CDR1 as SGHRS and CDR2 as YFSETQ. The V gene end was trimmed by 4 bases and the J gene end by 3 bases; junction bases not matched to a gene: 6. The CDR3 nucleotides read TGCGCCAGCAGCGGGGGACAGCAAGACTATGGCTACACCTTC. This translates into CASSGGQQDYGYTF.

This clone was seen only a few times. The chain couples TRBV4-1 to TRBJ2-7; 7 bases map to TRBD2. J was trimmed by 0 bases and V by 2 bases; bases with no gene match: 7. CDR1 is MGHRA and CDR2 is YSYEKL in the germline V gene. The length of the CDR3 is 16 residues. CDR3 bases: TGCGCCAGCAGCCAAATTACTAGCGACAGCTCCTACGAGCAGTACTTC. Amino acids: CASSQITSDSSYEQYF.

The CDR3 region has the DNA TGTGCCAGCAGCGGGGGGGGACTAGCGTACAATGAGCAGTTCTTC. It specifies CASSGGGLAYNEQFF. The rearrangement joins TRBV7-2 to TRBJ2-1; 10 nucleotides agree with TRBD2. The CDR3 is 15 amino acids. The V segment lost 5 bases and the J segment 4 bases; nucleotides outside the gene matches: 5. Germline V CDR1 and CDR2: SGHTA, FQGNSA.

This chain uses TRBV28 with TRBJ1-1, with 8 nucleotides matching TRBD1. The CDR3 is made up of 11 amino acids. Looked up from germline, CDR1 is MDHEN and CDR2 is SYDVKM. After removal of 6 bases from V and 11 bases from J, the junction contained 5 bases not matched to a gene. The chain's CDR3 is CASRGQGMAFF. CDR3 in DNA: TGTGCCAGCAGAGGACAGGGTATGGCTTTCTTT.

V usage is TRBV4-1 and J usage is TRBJ1-1, with D possibly TRBD1 on 6 matching bases. CDR3 length: 14 residues. Germline V CDR1 and CDR2: MGHRA, YSYEKL. The V end was cut by 1 base, the J end by 5 bases, with 11 bases between. CDR3 bases: TGCGCCAGCAGCCAAGTCAGGGGTGGGACTGAAGCTTTCTTT. Its translation is CASSQVRGGTEAFF.